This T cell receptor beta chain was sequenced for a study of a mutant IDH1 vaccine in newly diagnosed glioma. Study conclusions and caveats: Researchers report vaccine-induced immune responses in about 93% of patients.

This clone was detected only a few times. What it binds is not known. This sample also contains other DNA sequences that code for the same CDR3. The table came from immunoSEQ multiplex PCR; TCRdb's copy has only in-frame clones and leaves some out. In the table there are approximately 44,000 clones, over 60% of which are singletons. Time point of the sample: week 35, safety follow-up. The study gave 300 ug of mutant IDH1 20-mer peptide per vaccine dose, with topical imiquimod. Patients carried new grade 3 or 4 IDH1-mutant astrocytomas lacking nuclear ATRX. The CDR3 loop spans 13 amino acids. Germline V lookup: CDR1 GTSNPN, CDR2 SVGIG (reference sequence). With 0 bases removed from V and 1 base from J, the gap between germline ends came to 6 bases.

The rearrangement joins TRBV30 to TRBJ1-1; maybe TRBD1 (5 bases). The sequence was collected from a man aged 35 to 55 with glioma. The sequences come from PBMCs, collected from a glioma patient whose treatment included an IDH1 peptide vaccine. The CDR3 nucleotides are TGTGCCTGGAGTGTTCAGGGGAACACTGAAGCTTTCTTT. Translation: CAWSVQGNTEAFF.